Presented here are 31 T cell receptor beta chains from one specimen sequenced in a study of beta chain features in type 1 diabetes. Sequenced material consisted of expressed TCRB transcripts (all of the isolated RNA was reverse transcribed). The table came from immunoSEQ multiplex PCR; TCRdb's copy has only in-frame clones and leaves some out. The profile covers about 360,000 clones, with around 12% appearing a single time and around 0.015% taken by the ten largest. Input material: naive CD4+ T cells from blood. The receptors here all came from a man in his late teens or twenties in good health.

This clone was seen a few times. CDR3: CADRDRAFNEQFF. The CDR3 region has the DNA TGTGCAGACCGGGACAGGGCTTTCAATGAGCAGTTCTTC. The rearrangement uses TRBV2 and TRBJ2-1; 9 positions agree with TRBD1. Germline CDR1 and CDR2: SNHLY and FYNNEI. The CDR3 is 13 amino acids.

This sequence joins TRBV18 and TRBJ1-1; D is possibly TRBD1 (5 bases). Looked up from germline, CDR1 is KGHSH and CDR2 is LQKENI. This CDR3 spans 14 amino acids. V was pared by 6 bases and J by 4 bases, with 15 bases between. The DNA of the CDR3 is TGTGCCAGCTCCGGGGGTAACGGGGGCACTGAAGCTTTCTTT. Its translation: CASSGGNGGTEAFF. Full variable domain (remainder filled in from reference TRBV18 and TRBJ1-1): NAGVMQNPRHLVRRRGQEARLRCSPMKGHSHVYWYRQLPEEGLKFMVYLQKENIIDESGMPKERFSAEFPKEGPSILRIQQVVRGDSAAYFCASSGGNGGTEAFFGQGTRLTVV.

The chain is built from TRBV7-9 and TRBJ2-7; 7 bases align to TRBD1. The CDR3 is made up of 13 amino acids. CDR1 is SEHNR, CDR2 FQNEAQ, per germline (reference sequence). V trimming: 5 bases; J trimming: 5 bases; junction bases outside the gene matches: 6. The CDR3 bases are TGTGCCAGCAGCCCCAGGGGGTCCCACGAGCAGTACTTC. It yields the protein CASSPRGSHEQYF. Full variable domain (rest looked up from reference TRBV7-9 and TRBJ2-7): DTGVSQNPRHKITKRGQNVTFRCDPISEHNRLYWYRQTLGQGPEFLTYFQNEAQLEKSRLLSDRFSAERPKGSFSTLEIQRTEQGDSAMYLCASSPRGSHEQYFGPGTRLTVT.

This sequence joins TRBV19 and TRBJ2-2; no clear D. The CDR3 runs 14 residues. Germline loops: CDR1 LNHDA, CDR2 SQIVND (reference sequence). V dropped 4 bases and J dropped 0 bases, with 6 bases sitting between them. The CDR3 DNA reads TGTGCCAGTAGTAGGGCCACGAACACCGGGGAGCTGTTTTTT. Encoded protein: CASSRATNTGELFF.

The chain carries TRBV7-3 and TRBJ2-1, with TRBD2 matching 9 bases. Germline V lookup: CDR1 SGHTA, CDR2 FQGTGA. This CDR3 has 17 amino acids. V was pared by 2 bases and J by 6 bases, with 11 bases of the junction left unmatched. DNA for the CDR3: TGTGCCAGCAGCTTAGTCCGTTATGGCGGGGGGGCCAATGAGCAGTTCTTC. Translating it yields CASSLVRYGGGANEQFF.

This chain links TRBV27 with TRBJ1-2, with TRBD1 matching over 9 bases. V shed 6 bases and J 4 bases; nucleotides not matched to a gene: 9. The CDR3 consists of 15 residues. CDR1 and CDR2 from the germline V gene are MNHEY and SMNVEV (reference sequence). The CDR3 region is CASRDRGIGVYGYTF. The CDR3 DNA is TGTGCCAGCAGGGACAGGGGAATCGGAGTCTATGGCTACACCTTC.

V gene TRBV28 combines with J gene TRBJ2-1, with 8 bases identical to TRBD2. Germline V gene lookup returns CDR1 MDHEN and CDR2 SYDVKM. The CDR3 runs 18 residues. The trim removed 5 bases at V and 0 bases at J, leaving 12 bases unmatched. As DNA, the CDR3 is TGTGCCAGCAGTGGCCGGGGGGGGGCCGCGAGCTCCTACAATGAGCAGTTCTTC. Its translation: CASSGRGGAASSYNEQFF.

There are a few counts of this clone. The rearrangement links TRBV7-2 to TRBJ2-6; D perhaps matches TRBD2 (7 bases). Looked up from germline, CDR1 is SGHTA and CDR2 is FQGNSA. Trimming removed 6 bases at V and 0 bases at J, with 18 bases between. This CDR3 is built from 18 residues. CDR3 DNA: TGTGCCAGCAGGCTAGGGGGAGGGCTTTCCTCTGGGGCCAACGTCCTGACTTTC. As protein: CASRLGGGLSSGANVLTF.

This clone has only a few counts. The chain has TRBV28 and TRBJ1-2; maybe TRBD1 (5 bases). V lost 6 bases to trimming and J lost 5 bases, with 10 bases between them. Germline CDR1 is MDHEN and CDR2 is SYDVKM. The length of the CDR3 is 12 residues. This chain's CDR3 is CASSQGLYGYTF. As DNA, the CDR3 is TGTGCCAGCAGCCAGGGTTTATATGGCTACACCTTC.

The CDR3 nucleotides read TGTGCCAGCTCACCACAAGCGACAGGGGACTACGAGCAGTACTTC. Protein product: CASSPQATGDYEQYF. The chain uses TRBV18 and TRBJ2-7; 8 nucleotides align to TRBD1. The J segment lost 3 bases and the V segment lost 1 base, leaving 5 bases of the junction unmatched. CDR3 length: 15 amino acids. CDR1 and CDR2 (germline): KGHSH, LQKENI.

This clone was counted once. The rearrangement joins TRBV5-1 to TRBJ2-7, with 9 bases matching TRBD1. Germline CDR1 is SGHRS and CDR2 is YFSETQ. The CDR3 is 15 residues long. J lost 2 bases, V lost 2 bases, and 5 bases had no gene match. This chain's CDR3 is CASSFIGTGTYEQYF. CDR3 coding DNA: TGCGCCAGCAGCTTTATCGGGACAGGGACCTACGAGCAGTACTTC.

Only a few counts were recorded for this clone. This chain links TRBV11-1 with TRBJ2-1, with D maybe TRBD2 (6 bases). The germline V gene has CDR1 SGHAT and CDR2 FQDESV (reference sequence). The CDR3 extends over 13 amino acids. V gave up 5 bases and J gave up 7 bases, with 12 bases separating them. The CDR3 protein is CASSPRDLNEQFF. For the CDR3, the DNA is TGTGCCAGCAGCCCCAGGGACTTGAATGAGCAGTTCTTC.

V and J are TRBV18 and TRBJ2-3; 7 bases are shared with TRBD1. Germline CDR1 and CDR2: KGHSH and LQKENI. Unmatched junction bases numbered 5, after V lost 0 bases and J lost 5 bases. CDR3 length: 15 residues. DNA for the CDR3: TGTGCCAGCTCACCACCGCGCACAGGGGAAGATACGCAGTATTTT. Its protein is CASSPPRTGEDTQYF.

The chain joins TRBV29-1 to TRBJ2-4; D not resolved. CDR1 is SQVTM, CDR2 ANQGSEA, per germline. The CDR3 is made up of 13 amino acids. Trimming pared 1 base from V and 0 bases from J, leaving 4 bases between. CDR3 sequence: CSVEGRAKNIQYF. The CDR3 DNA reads TGCAGCGTTGAAGGCAGAGCCAAAAACATTCAGTACTTC.

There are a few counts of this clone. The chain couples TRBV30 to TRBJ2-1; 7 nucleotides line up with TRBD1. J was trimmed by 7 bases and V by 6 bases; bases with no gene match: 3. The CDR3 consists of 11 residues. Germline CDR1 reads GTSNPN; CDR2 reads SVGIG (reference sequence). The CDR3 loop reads CACGTANEQFF. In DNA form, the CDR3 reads TGTGCCTGCGGGACAGCTAATGAGCAGTTCTTC.

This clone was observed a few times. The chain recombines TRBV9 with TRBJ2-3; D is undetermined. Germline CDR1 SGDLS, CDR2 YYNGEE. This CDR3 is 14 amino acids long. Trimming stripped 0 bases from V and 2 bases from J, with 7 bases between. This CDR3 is CASSVALVTDTQYF. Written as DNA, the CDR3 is TGTGCCAGCAGCGTAGCCCTAGTCACAGATACGCAGTATTTT.

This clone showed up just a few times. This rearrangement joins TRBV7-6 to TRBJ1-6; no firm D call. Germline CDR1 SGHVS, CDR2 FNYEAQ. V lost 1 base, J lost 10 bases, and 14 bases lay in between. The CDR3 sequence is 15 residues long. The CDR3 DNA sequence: TGTGCCAGCAGCTTAGTCACGGGTCGAGGGTCACCCCTCCACTTT. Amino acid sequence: CASSLVTGRGSPLHF. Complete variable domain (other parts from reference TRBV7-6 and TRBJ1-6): GAGVSQSPRYKVTKRGQDVALRCDPISGHVSLYWYRQALGQGPEFLTYFNYEAQQDKSGLPNDRFSAERPEGSISTLTIQRTEQRDSAMYRCASSLVTGRGSPLHFGNGTRLTVT.

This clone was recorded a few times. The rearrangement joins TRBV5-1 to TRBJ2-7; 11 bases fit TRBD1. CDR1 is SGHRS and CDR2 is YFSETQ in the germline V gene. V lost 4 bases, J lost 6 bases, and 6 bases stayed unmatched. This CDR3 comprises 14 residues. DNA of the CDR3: TGCGCCAGCAGCACCGGACAGGGGGCGGGCGAGCAGTACTTC. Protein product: CASSTGQGAGEQYF.

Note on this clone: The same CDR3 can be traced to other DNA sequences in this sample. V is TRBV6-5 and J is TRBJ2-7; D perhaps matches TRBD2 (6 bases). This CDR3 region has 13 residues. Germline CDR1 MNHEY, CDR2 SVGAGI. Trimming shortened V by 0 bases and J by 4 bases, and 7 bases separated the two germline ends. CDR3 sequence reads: CASSYSAGYEQYF. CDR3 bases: TGTGCCAGCAGTTACTCGGCGGGGTACGAGCAGTACTTC.

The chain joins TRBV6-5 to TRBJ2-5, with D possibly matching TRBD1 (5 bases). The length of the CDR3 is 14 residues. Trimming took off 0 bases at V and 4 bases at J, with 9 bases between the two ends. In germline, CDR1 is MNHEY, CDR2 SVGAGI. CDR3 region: CASSYSAGIETQYF. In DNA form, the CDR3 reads TGTGCCAGCAGTTACTCTGCAGGGATAGAGACCCAGTACTTC.

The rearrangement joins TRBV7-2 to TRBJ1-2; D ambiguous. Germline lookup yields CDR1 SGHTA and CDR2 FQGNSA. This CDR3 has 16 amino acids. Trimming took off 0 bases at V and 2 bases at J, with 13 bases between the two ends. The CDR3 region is CASSLAAPRANYGYTF. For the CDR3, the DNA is TGTGCCAGCAGCTTAGCCGCCCCGAGAGCGAACTATGGCTACACCTTC.

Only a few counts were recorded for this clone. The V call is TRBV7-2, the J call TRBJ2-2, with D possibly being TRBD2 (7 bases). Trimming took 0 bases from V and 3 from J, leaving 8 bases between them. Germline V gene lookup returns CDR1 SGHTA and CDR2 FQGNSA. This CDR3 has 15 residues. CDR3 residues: CASSLAGGHTGELFF. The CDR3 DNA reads TGTGCCAGCAGCTTAGCGGGGGGGCACACCGGGGAGCTGTTTTTT. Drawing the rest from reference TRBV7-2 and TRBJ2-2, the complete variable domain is GAGVSQSPSNKVTEKGKDVELRCDPISGHTALYWYRQSLGQGLEFLIYFQGNSAPDKSGLPSDRFSAERTGGSVSTLTIQRTQQEDSAVYLCASSLAGGHTGELFFGEGSRLTVL.

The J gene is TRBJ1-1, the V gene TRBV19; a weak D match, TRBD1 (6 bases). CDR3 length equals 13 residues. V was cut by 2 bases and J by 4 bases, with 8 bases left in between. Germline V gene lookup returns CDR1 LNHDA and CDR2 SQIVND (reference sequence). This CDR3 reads CASSITGSTEAFF. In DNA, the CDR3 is TGTGCCAGTAGTATAACAGGGAGCACTGAAGCTTTCTTT.

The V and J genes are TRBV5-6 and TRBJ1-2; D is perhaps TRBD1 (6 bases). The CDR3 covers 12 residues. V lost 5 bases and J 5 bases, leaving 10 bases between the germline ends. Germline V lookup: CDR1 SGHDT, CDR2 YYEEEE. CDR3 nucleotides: TGTGCCAGCAGTCCCAGGGGATATGGCTACACCTTC. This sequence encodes CASSPRGYGYTF.

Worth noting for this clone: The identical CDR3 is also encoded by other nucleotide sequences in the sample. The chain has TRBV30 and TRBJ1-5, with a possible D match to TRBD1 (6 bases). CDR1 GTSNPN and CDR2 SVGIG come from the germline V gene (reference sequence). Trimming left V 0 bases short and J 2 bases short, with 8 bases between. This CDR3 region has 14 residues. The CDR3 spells CAWSVRQGNQPQHF. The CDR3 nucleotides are TGTGCCTGGAGTGTACGACAGGGCAATCAGCCCCAGCATTTT.

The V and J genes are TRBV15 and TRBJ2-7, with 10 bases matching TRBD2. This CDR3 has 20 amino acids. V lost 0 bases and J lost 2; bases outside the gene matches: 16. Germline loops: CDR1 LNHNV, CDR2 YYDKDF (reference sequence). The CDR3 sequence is CATSRDTRRLAGELAYEQYF. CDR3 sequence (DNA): TGTGCCACCAGCAGAGATACTCGGAGGCTAGCGGGAGAGTTAGCCTACGAGCAGTACTTC.

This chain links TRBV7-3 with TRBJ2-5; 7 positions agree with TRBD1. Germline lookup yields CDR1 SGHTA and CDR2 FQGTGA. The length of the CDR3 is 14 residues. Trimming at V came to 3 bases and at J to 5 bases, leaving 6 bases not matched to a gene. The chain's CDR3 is CASSLTGLSETQYF. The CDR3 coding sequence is TGTGCCAGCAGCTTGACAGGGTTGTCGGAGACCCAGTACTTC.

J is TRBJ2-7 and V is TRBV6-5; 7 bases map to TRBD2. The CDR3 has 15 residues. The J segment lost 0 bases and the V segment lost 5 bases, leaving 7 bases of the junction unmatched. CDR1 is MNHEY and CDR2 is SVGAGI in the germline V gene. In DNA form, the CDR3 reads TGTGCCAGCAGTAGGGCAAGCGGGACCTCCTACGAGCAGTACTTC. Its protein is CASSRASGTSYEQYF.

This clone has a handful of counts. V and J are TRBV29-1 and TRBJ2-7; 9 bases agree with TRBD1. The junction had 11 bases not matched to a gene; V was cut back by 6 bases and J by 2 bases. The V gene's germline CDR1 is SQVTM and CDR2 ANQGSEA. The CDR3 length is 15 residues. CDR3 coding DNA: TGCAGCGTCGGGACCTGGACAGGGGCGCCCTACGAGCAGTACTTC. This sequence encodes CSVGTWTGAPYEQYF.

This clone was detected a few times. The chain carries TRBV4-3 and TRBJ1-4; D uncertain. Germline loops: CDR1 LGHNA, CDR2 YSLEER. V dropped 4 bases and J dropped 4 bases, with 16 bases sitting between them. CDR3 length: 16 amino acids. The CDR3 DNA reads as TGCGCCAGCAGCCCCCGCGTCAGGTTGGGTAATGAAAAACTGTTTTTT. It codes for CASSPRVRLGNEKLFF.

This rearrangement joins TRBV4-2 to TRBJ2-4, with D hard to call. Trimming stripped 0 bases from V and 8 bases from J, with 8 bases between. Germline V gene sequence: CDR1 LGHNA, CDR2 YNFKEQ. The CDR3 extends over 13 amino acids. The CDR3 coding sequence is TGTGCCAGCAGCCAAGATGGAGTGGACATTCAGTACTTC. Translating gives CASSQDGVDIQYF.